Each of the 8 T cell receptor beta chains below was sequenced from the same sample in a study of long-term antiretroviral therapy in people with HIV. Investigators performed immunoSEQ version v3.0 at survey level. Generated by immunoSEQ multiplex PCR, the TCRdb table keeps only in-frame clones and is missing some. The data contain approximately 33,000 clones, roughly 88% of them singletons. The sample was unsorted PBMCs, taken 0.8 years before starting antiretroviral therapy. The origin of the receptors is a man aged 18 to 30 with HIV.

This sequence joins TRBV15 and TRBJ2-1; 7 positions agree with TRBD2. The ends lost 4 bases at V and 10 bases at J; junction bases unmatched: 13. Germline V CDR1 and CDR2: LNHNV, YYDKDF (reference sequence). The CDR3 consists of 15 residues. The CDR3 protein is CATSTVGGYAEEQFF. The DNA for the CDR3 is TGTGCCACCAGCACTGTGGGAGGGTATGCGGAGGAGCAGTTCTTC.

This chain uses TRBV6-5 with TRBJ2-3; D unclear. This CDR3 spans 12 amino acids. In germline, CDR1 is MNHEY, CDR2 SVGAGI. Trimming removed 5 bases from V and 2 bases from J, with 5 bases in between. CDR3 coding DNA: TGTGCCAGCAGTACAACCACAGATACGCAGTATTTT. Amino acids: CASSTTTDTQYF.

The CDR3 reads CSSGSGHGIETQYF. The DNA for the CDR3 is TGCAGTTCGGGGTCGGGACACGGGATCGAGACCCAGTACTTC. This rearrangement joins TRBV29-1 to TRBJ2-5; D might be TRBD1 (6 bases). This CDR3 contains 14 residues. Germline V gene data show CDR1 as SQVTM and CDR2 as ANQGSEA.

The genes are TRBV19 and TRBJ2-3; D remains unclear. Trimming shortened V by 0 bases and J by 6 bases, and 13 bases separated the two germline ends. In germline, CDR1 is LNHDA, CDR2 SQIVND (reference sequence). This CDR3 comprises 15 residues. CDR3 loop: CASSIDTDRRDTQYF. The CDR3 DNA follows: TGTGCCAGTAGTATAGATACGGACCGCCGGGATACGCAGTATTTT.

The rearrangement joins TRBV6-1 to TRBJ2-3; D is perhaps TRBD2 (6 bases). There are 13 residues in the CDR3. Trimming left V 4 bases short and J 2 bases short, with 7 bases between. Per the germline V gene, CDR1 is MNHNS and CDR2 is SASEGT. The CDR3: CASSGDFTDTQYF. The CDR3 DNA sequence: TGTGCCAGCAGTGGGGACTTCACAGATACGCAGTATTTT.

The V gene is TRBV7-2, the J gene TRBJ1-4; 10 bases are a match to TRBD1. The CDR3 length is 13 residues. The germline gives CDR1 SGHTA, CDR2 FQGNSA. Trimming at V came to 5 bases and at J to 12 bases, leaving 6 bases not matched to a gene. The CDR3 sequence is CASSPRTGGELFF. The CDR3, as DNA: TGTGCCAGCAGCCCAAGGACAGGGGGTGAACTGTTTTTT.

The chain is built from TRBV9 and TRBJ2-3; D may be TRBD1 (6 bases). CDR3 length equals 15 residues. Between the trimmed V and J ends, which lost 0 bases and 5 bases, there was a span of 13 bases. CDR1 is SGDLS, CDR2 YYNGEE, per germline. CDR3: CASSVGGPPIDTQYF. The CDR3 DNA reads as TGTGCCAGCAGCGTAGGGGGGCCTCCCATAGATACGCAGTATTTT.

This chain uses TRBV7-9 with TRBJ2-7, with TRBD2 matching over 11 bases. CDR1 and CDR2 (germline): SEHNR, FQNEAQ (reference sequence). This CDR3 spans 17 amino acids. J lost 2 bases, V lost 5 bases, and 11 bases had no gene match. CDR3 nucleotide sequence: TGTGCCAGCAGCCCCGGTCCCACTAGCGGGGGCACCTACGAGCAGTACTTC. The encoded protein is CASSPGPTSGGTYEQYF.